This entry features one T cell receptor (beta chain) sequence. The protocol was immunoSEQ multiplex PCR, while the TCRdb copy is restricted to in-frame clones and leaves out a portion. The sample holds around 1,900,000 clones; 93% are singletons and the top ten take approximately 1.7%. This sample was included in a study of shared clonotypes between healthy human individuals. Naive CD8 populations comprised CD45RO-negative cells positively selected for CCR7, excluding terminally differentiated effector memory CD45RA+ cells. CDR1 and CDR2 (germline): MNHEY, SVGAGI. The CDR3 spans 14 residues. V was trimmed by 0 bases and J by 3 bases, leaving 9 bases between them.

This TCR came from a young man in good health. Some clones in this sample may be carry-over from other donors' samples. The material sequenced was naive CD8+ T cells from PBMCs. V and J are TRBV6-5 and TRBJ2-7, with a weak D call TRBD1 (5 bases). In DNA form, the CDR3 reads TGTGCCAGCAGTTACTCGGACACCGGCTACGAGCAGTACTTC. Its protein product is CASSYSDTGYEQYF.